Listed below are T cell receptor beta chains from one sample, sequenced in a study of Ad26.COV2.S vaccination and SARS-CoV-2 variants. Repertoires were generated with immunoSEQ multiplex PCR, while TCRdb's copy carries only in-frame clones and drops some. Of about 320,000 clones detected, about 85% appear once; the ten largest clones hold around 2%. The source was peripheral blood, collected in a trial of Ad26.COV2.S vaccine versus placebo. The receptor set was obtained from a person between 18 and 60 years old who received the Ad26.COV2.S COVID-19 vaccine or a placebo. CDR3s include the opening cysteine and the closing phenylalanine or tryptophan. D genes are given only for firm matches. For some rows the clone size is stated as once, few or many, or as a class when expanded; others skip it.

clone size	V gene	J gene	D gene	CDR3 protein	CDR3 DNA
NA	TRBV2	TRBJ2-5	TRBD1	CASSDRGQYQETQYF	TGTGCCAGCAGTGATCGGGGACAGTACCAAGAGACCCAGTACTTC
NA	TRBV29-1	TRBJ1-4	NA	CSFTRTDNEKLFF	TGCAGCTTCACGCGGACAGATAATGAAAAACTGTTTTTT
NA	TRBV10-1	TRBJ2-2	NA	CASSGTKNTGELFF	TGCGCCAGCAGTGGGACTAAGAACACCGGGGAGCTGTTTTTT
NA	TRBV11-3	TRBJ1-1	NA	CASTREAGTEAFF	TGTGCCAGCACCCGGGAAGCTGGCACTGAAGCTTTCTTT
few	TRBV19	TRBJ1-1	NA	CASRGDILNTEAFF	TGTGCCAGTAGGGGAGACATCTTGAACACTGAAGCTTTCTTT
NA	TRBV18	TRBJ2-7	NA	CASSLGTLYEQYF	TGTGCCAGCTCACTCGGGACTCTCTACGAGCAGTACTTC
NA	TRBV4-2	TRBJ1-4	NA	CASSLPGRENEKLFF	TGTGCCAGCAGCCTCCCGGGTCGCGAGAATGAAAAACTGTTTTTT
NA	TRBV6-1	TRBJ1-4	NA	CASSEVHGQGGEKLFF	TGTGCCAGCAGTGAAGTCCATGGGCAGGGAGGTGAAAAACTGTTTTTT
NA	TRBV2	TRBJ2-5	NA	CASSAHTGARRETQYF	TGTGCCAGCAGTGCCCACACGGGGGCTCGCCGAGAGACCCAGTACTTC
few	TRBV9	TRBJ1-2	NA	CASSDPYGGREYGYTF	TGTGCCAGCAGCGATCCATACGGGGGGCGAGAATATGGCTACACCTTC
NA	TRBV13	TRBJ2-7	NA	CASSLVGTKKYEQYF	TGTGCCAGCAGCTTAGTCGGGACAAAAAAGTACGAGCAGTACTTC
NA	TRBV6-1	TRBJ1-1	NA	CASSESGGDTEAFF	TGTGCCAGCAGTGAAAGCGGGGGCGATACTGAAGCTTTCTTT
NA	TRBV15	TRBJ1-3	NA	CATSRDPPRTDRNTIYF	TGTGCCACCAGCAGAGATCCCCCTCGGACGGATCGAAACACCATATATTTT
NA	TRBV4-2	TRBJ1-2	NA	CASSQDAGGGDYGYTF	TGTGCCAGCAGCCAAGATGCCGGGGGGGGCGACTATGGCTACACCTTC
NA	TRBV27	TRBJ1-2	NA	CASSRYGQTYGYTF	TGTGCCAGCAGCCGCTATGGACAGACCTATGGCTACACCTTC
NA	TRBV15	TRBJ2-7	NA	CATRGGGSHEQYF	TGTGCCACCAGGGGAGGAGGGTCCCACGAGCAGTACTTC
NA	TRBV7-8	TRBJ2-5	NA	CASSPGGQTQETQYF	TGTGCCAGCAGCCCAGGGGGGCAGACCCAAGAGACCCAGTACTTC
NA	TRBV5-1	TRBJ2-5	TRBD2	CASSLKLAGGFRGETQYF	TGCGCCAGCAGCCTGAAACTAGCGGGGGGCTTCCGAGGGGAGACCCAGTACTTC
NA	TRBV5-6	TRBJ1-4	NA	CASSLAAGTNEKLFF	TGTGCCAGCAGCTTGGCCGCAGGGACGAATGAAAAACTGTTTTTT
NA	TRBV15	TRBJ1-1	NA	CATSRGASMNTEAFF	TGTGCCACCAGCAGAGGGGCCTCAATGAACACTGAAGCTTTCTTT
NA	TRBV2	TRBJ1-5	NA	CASSDSSMDQPQHF	TGTGCCAGCAGTGATTCCTCCATGGATCAGCCCCAGCATTTT
NA	TRBV28	TRBJ1-3	NA	CASSLWSTGTSGNTIYF	TGTGCCAGCAGTTTATGGTCCACCGGGACAAGTGGAAACACCATATATTTT
NA	TRBV21-1	TRBJ1-1	NA	CASSKSRYTGFGTEAFF	TGTGCCAGCAGCAAATCTAGGTATACAGGGTTCGGTACTGAAGCTTTCTTT
NA	TRBV19	TRBJ2-3	TRBD1	CASRPGTASTDTQYF	TGTGCCAGTAGGCCCGGGACAGCCAGCACAGATACGCAGTATTTT
NA	TRBV5-8	TRBJ2-3	NA	CASSRVGTAQYF	TGTGCCAGCAGTCGAGTGGGGACGGCGCAGTATTTT
NA	TRBV28	TRBJ2-7	NA	CASSFPGWQDPYEQYF	TGTGCCAGCAGTTTCCCAGGGTGGCAGGACCCCTACGAGCAGTACTTC
NA	TRBV10-3	TRBJ2-7	NA	CAIMDSSDSYEQYF	TGTGCCATCATGGATTCCTCAGACAGCTACGAGCAGTACTTC
NA	TRBV7-9	TRBJ2-2	NA	CASSFPGGIGAGELFF	TGTGCCAGCAGCTTCCCGGGGGGCATAGGGGCCGGGGAGCTGTTTTTT
NA	TRBV6-5	TRBJ1-5	NA	CASSRSSNQPQHF	TGTGCCAGCTCGAGGTCCAGCAATCAGCCCCAGCATTTT
NA	TRBV28	TRBJ1-1	NA	CASSLGGQQNTEAFF	TGTGCCAGCAGTTTAGGTGGACAACAGAACACTGAAGCTTTCTTT
NA	TRBV10-1	TRBJ2-5	TRBD2	CASSESLIAGEAAQYF	TGCGCCAGCAGTGAGTCGTTAATAGCGGGGGAGGCGGCCCAGTACTTC
NA	TRBV11-2	TRBJ2-1	NA	CASRQTGSSEQFF	TGTGCCAGCAGGCAGACCGGTTCGTCTGAGCAGTTCTTC
NA	TRBV7-6	TRBJ2-3	TRBD1	CASSSNPQGAFITDTQYF	TGTGCCAGCAGCTCAAACCCACAGGGGGCGTTCATTACAGATACGCAGTATTTT
NA	TRBV4-2	TRBJ2-1	NA	CASSLQPDGAYNEQFF	TGTGCCAGCAGCCTCCAGCCCGACGGGGCCTACAATGAGCAGTTCTTC
NA	TRBV4-2	TRBJ2-7	TRBD2	CASSPHGTSGGALSEQYF	TGTGCCAGCAGCCCCCATGGGACTAGCGGGGGGGCCCTCTCCGAGCAGTACTTC
NA	TRBV7-9	TRBJ1-2	NA	CASSLGTSNYGYTF	TGTGCCAGCAGCTTAGGGACATCTAACTATGGCTACACCTTC
NA	TRBV7-9	TRBJ1-2	NA	CASSLDQGTYTF	TGTGCCAGCAGCTTGGACCAGGGTACCTACACCTTC
NA	TRBV7-2	TRBJ2-1	NA	CASTPPGSYNEQFF	TGTGCCAGCACTCCCCCGGGGTCCTACAATGAGCAGTTCTTC
NA	TRBV6-5	TRBJ1-2	TRBD1	CASSWGQDYGYTF	TGTGCCAGCAGTTGGGGACAGGACTATGGCTACACCTTC
NA	TRBV9	TRBJ1-1	NA	CASSVHKNTEAFF	TGTGCCAGCAGCGTACACAAGAACACTGAAGCTTTCTTT
NA	TRBV4-1	TRBJ1-2	TRBD1	CASTLGTGLLRSGGYTF	TGCGCCAGCACCTTGGGGACAGGGCTCCTCAGGAGCGGTGGCTACACCTTC
NA	TRBV5-6	TRBJ2-6	NA	CASSLGLRTASGANVLTF	TGTGCCAGCAGCTTGGGCTTAAGGACAGCCTCTGGGGCCAACGTCCTGACTTTC
NA	TRBV11-3	TRBJ2-2	TRBD1	CASSFGQGRTGELFF	TGTGCCAGCAGCTTCGGACAGGGAAGAACCGGGGAGCTGTTTTTT
NA	TRBV21-1	TRBJ1-5	NA	CASSNPHSQPQHF	TGTGCCAGCAGCAATCCCCACAGTCAGCCCCAGCATTTT
NA	TRBV9	TRBJ2-7	TRBD1	CASSPAAGTGTREQYF	TGTGCCAGCAGCCCAGCGGCCGGGACAGGGACTCGTGAGCAGTACTTC
NA	TRBV3-1/TRBV3-2	TRBJ2-1	NA	CASSQSSRRNEQFF	TGTGCCAGCAGCCAAAGCTCCCGGAGGAATGAGCAGTTCTTC
NA	TRBV3-1/TRBV3-2	TRBJ1-3	NA	CASSQGYPGNTIYF	TGTGCCAGTTCCCAGGGGTATCCTGGAAACACCATATATTTT
NA	TRBV7-6	TRBJ1-5	TRBD1	CASSLAGGDGQPQHF	TGTGCCAGCAGCTTAGCAGGGGGCGACGGTCAGCCCCAGCATTTT
NA	TRBV15	TRBJ1-2	NA	CATSRDYAEYGYTF	TGTGCCACCAGCAGAGATTATGCGGAGTATGGCTACACCTTC
NA	TRBV10-1	TRBJ2-7	TRBD1	CASSEPTGTGTYEQYF	TGCGCCAGCAGTGAGCCTACCGGGACAGGGACCTACGAGCAGTACTTC
NA	TRBV3-1/TRBV3-2	TRBJ1-3	NA	CASSQAWDSGNTIYF	TGTGCCAGCAGCCAAGCGTGGGACTCTGGAAACACCATATATTTT
NA	TRBV7-2	TRBJ1-2	NA	CASSFNTGNGYTF	TGTGCCAGCAGTTTTAATACAGGGAATGGCTACACCTTC
NA	TRBV5-3	TRBJ1-2	TRBD1	CARSLPTTGAMGKNYGYTF	TGTGCCAGAAGCCTCCCAACGACAGGGGCGATGGGTAAGAACTATGGCTACACCTTC
NA	TRBV28	TRBJ1-2	NA	CASSSPGAGGYGYTF	TGTGCCAGCAGCTCCCCCGGGGCCGGGGGCTATGGCTACACCTTC
NA	TRBV12-3/TRBV12-4	TRBJ1-1	NA	CASKGSQNTEAFF	TGTGCCAGCAAGGGCAGTCAGAACACTGAAGCTTTCTTT
NA	TRBV28	TRBJ1-2	NA	CASSLEGYGYTF	TGTGCCAGCAGTTTGGAGGGGTATGGCTACACCTTC
NA	TRBV5-5	TRBJ1-6	NA	CASSSSLSRGNSPLHF	TGTGCCAGCAGCTCTTCACTCAGTAGGGGGAATTCACCCCTCCACTTT
NA	TRBV7-3	TRBJ2-3	NA	CASSPTGSWGDTQYF	TGTGCCAGCAGCCCCACCGGGTCTTGGGGGGATACGCAGTATTTT